The next 24 T cell receptor beta chains were all read from a single sample in a study of blood T cell repertoires in COVID-19. Repertoires were generated with immunoSEQ multiplex PCR, while TCRdb's copy carries only in-frame clones and drops some. The table shows roughly 260,000 clones, with about four fifths occurring only once. Material: peripheral blood. Receptors originate from a woman under 30 with acute or convalescent COVID-19.

A few counts support this clone. The rearrangement uses TRBV2 and TRBJ1-3, with 8 positions matching TRBD1. Germline CDR1 SNHLY, CDR2 FYNNEI. CDR3 length: 15 residues. Unmatched junction bases numbered 10, after V lost 8 bases and J lost 4 bases. DNA of the CDR3: TGTGCCAGCCGACAGGGGACCGAATTCGGAAACACCATATATTTT. This encodes CASRQGTEFGNTIYF.

This rearrangement joins TRBV28 to TRBJ2-3, with D hard to call. Germline CDR1 is MDHEN and CDR2 is SYDVKM. The CDR3 loop spans 17 amino acids. The V and J ends lost 2 bases and 1 base respectively, with 16 bases between them. The CDR3 bases are TGTGCCAGCAGTTTAAAGATCCCACCTACTTGCACAGATACGCAGTATTTT. Protein sequence: CASSLKIPPTCTDTQYF.

This chain connects TRBV13 to TRBJ2-5; the match to TRBD2 covers 7 bases. The CDR3 loop spans 15 amino acids. Germline values: CDR1 PRHDT, CDR2 FYEKMQ (reference sequence). The V and J ends lost 4 bases and 0 bases, in that order; junction bases with no gene match: 5. CDR3 residues: CASSSRAGYQETQYF. CDR3 DNA sequence: TGTGCCAGCAGCTCCCGAGCGGGGTACCAAGAGACCCAGTACTTC.

The gene calls are TRBV9 and TRBJ2-1; 7 positions match TRBD2. The CDR3 loop spans 15 amino acids. Germline V CDR1 and CDR2: SGDLS, YYNGEE. The V segment lost 3 bases and the J segment 4 bases; nucleotides outside the gene matches: 7. The chain's CDR3 is CASSASGNLYNEQFF. The CDR3 DNA reads TGTGCCAGCAGCGCAAGCGGGAATTTGTACAATGAGCAGTTCTTC.

This sequence joins TRBV28 and TRBJ2-4; TRBD2 matches 10 bases. Germline V gene data show CDR1 as MDHEN and CDR2 as SYDVKM. J gave up 0 bases and V 4 bases, and 15 bases lay outside the gene matches. This CDR3 spans 20 amino acids. CDR3 residues: CASSWYWTSGEKKAKNIQYF. The CDR3 DNA is TGTGCCAGCAGTTGGTACTGGACTAGCGGAGAGAAAAAAGCCAAAAACATTCAGTACTTC.

The chain carries TRBV10-1 and TRBJ2-7; possibly TRBD2 for D (6 bases). V was cut by 5 bases and J by 4 bases, with 12 bases left in between. CDR1 is WNHNN and CDR2 is SYGVQD in the germline V gene (reference sequence). This CDR3 spans 13 amino acids. The CDR3 nucleotides read TGCGCCAGCAGTCTTGGAGCGGGTTACGAGCAGTACTTC. It translates to CASSLGAGYEQYF.

The chain is built from TRBV29-1 and TRBJ2-1; 8 bases line up with TRBD2. Germline values: CDR1 SQVTM, CDR2 ANQGSEA. Germline trimming cut 5 bases from V and 4 bases from J; bases unmatched to any gene: 1. CDR3 length: 12 residues. DNA for the CDR3: TGCAGCGTTCTAGCGGGTTACAATGAGCAGTTCTTC. The encoded protein is CSVLAGYNEQFF.

The rearrangement joins TRBV6-2 or TRBV6-3 to TRBJ2-7; maybe TRBD1 (5 bases). Germline CDR1 reads MNHEY; CDR2 reads SVGEGT. The CDR3 runs to 13 residues. Trimming took 5 bases from V and 2 from J, leaving 10 bases between them. Here the CDR3 reads CASSQWGPYEQYF. CDR3 nucleotides: TGTGCCAGCAGTCAGTGGGGCCCCTACGAGCAGTACTTC.

The genes are TRBV4-3 and TRBJ1-6; D not certain. The germline V gene encodes CDR1 LGHNA and CDR2 YSLEER. The germline V and J ends were trimmed by 4 bases and 6 bases, with 7 bases remaining between them. This CDR3 comprises 13 residues. The CDR3 reads CASSPGINSPLHF. CDR3 bases: TGCGCCAGCAGCCCGGGTATTAATTCACCCCTCCACTTT.

Worth noting for this clone: Distinct nucleotide sequences in the sample also encode this CDR3. J is TRBJ1-1 and V is TRBV5-1; no firm D call. Germline CDR1 is SGHRS and CDR2 is YFSETQ. Trimming left V 1 base short and J 5 bases short, with 9 bases between. The CDR3 is made up of 13 amino acids. The CDR3 spells CASSLRGRTEAFF. CDR3 DNA sequence: TGCGCCAGCAGCTTGCGGGGAAGGACTGAAGCTTTCTTT.

The chain recombines TRBV14 with TRBJ2-2; D unresolved. V lost 1 base to trimming and J lost 2 bases, with 14 bases between them. Germline assignment: CDR1 SGHDN and CDR2 FVKESK. The CDR3 runs 17 residues. CDR3 sequence reads: CASSQVAWRRNTGELFF. The CDR3 DNA sequence: TGTGCCAGCAGCCAAGTCGCATGGCGGCGAAACACCGGGGAGCTGTTTTTT.

V and J are TRBV21-1 and TRBJ2-1; the D call in the table, TRBD2, was not verified against the DNA. TRBV21-1 represents a pseudogene. This CDR3 region has 16 residues. The chain's CDR3 is CASSKDGRDSYNEQFF. The CDR3 nucleotides are TGTGCCAGCAGCAAAGACGGGAGGGATTCCTACAATGAGCAGTTCTTC.

This clone has only one observation. The gene calls are TRBV6-5 and TRBJ2-5; 9 positions match TRBD2. J gave up 2 bases and V 6 bases, and 7 bases lay outside the gene matches. Per the germline V gene, CDR1 is MNHEY and CDR2 is SVGAGI. The CDR3 runs 15 residues. The CDR3 is CASSPGAGGQETQYF. The DNA of the CDR3 is TGTGCCAGCAGCCCCGGTGCGGGAGGGCAAGAGACCCAGTACTTC.

V and J are TRBV11-1 and TRBJ2-7; D might be TRBD1 (5 bases). This CDR3 contains 12 residues. Germline values: CDR1 SGHAT, CDR2 FQDESV (reference sequence). Between the trimmed V and J ends, which lost 5 bases and 6 bases, there was a span of 11 bases. CDR3 residues: CASSRQTGEQYF. CDR3 nucleotides: TGTGCCAGCAGCCGACAGACGGGCGAGCAGTACTTC.

V usage is TRBV27 and J usage is TRBJ1-2; TRBD1 might be the D (6 bases). The V end lost 5 bases, the J end lost 0 bases, and 16 bases lay between the germline ends. Looked up from germline, CDR1 is MNHEY and CDR2 is SMNVEV (reference sequence). The CDR3 sequence is 16 residues long. The CDR3: CASSPKGQNSNYGYTF. CDR3 nucleotides: TGTGCCAGCAGTCCTAAAGGACAGAACTCTAACTATGGCTACACCTTC.

This chain uses TRBV19 with TRBJ1-5, with a weak D call TRBD1 (6 bases). This CDR3 is 15 amino acids long. Between the trimmed V and J ends, which lost 3 bases and 0 bases, there was a span of 9 bases. Germline values: CDR1 LNHDA, CDR2 SQIVND (reference sequence). The CDR3 nucleotides are TGTGCCAGTAGTATCAGGGGTTATAGCAATCAGCCCCAGCATTTT. Its translation is CASSIRGYSNQPQHF.

This chain joins TRBV4-1 and TRBJ2-5, with 7 bases lining up with TRBD2. The CDR3 is made up of 18 amino acids. V was clipped by 0 bases and J by 2 bases; unmatched bases: 12. CDR1 is MGHRA, CDR2 YSYEKL, per germline. CDR3 coding DNA: TGCGCCAGCAGCCAAGATTTCGCGTCGGAGCGGGGTCAAGAGACCCAGTACTTC. It yields the protein CASSQDFASERGQETQYF.

The rearrangement joins TRBV5-6 to TRBJ1-2, with a weak D call TRBD1 (6 bases). CDR1 and CDR2 from the germline V gene are SGHDT and YYEEEE. The CDR3 runs 13 residues. Trimming took 3 bases from V and 14 from J, leaving 20 bases between them. The CDR3 region is CASSSGVTVPGTF. CDR3 sequence (DNA): TGTGCCAGCAGCTCAGGGGTGACAGTTCCGGGAACCTTC.

The J gene is TRBJ2-7, the V gene TRBV30, with TRBD1 matching 10 bases. There are 14 residues in the CDR3. J was trimmed by 5 bases and V by 3 bases; bases with no gene match: 7. Per germline, CDR1 GTSNPN and CDR2 SVGIG (reference sequence). CDR3 in amino acids: CAWSTGTGVNEQYF. As DNA, the CDR3 is TGTGCCTGGAGCACGGGGACAGGGGTCAACGAGCAGTACTTC.

The chain couples TRBV5-6 to TRBJ2-7; tentative D call: TRBD1 (5 bases). CDR3 length equals 15 residues. Germline V lookup: CDR1 SGHDT, CDR2 YYEEEE. The V end was cut by 4 bases, the J end by 0 bases, with 14 bases between. The CDR3 here is CASSLTATYSYEQYF. The CDR3 DNA reads as TGTGCCAGCAGCCTGACAGCCACTTACTCCTACGAGCAGTACTTC. The full variable domain, with the rest looked up from reference TRBV5-6 and TRBJ2-7, is DAGVTQSPTHLIKTRGQQVTLRCSPKSGHDTVSWYQQALGQGPQFIFQYYEEEERQRGNFPDRFSGHQFPNYSSELNVNALLLGDSALYLCASSLTATYSYEQYFGPGTRLTVT.

The rearrangement joins TRBV20-1 to TRBJ2-5, with a tentative D call TRBD2 (6 bases). CDR3 size: 14 residues. V was pared by 3 bases and J by 9 bases, with 20 bases between. Germline V gene sequence: CDR1 DFQATT, CDR2 SNEGSKA (reference sequence). DNA for the CDR3: TGCAGTGCTAGTGTGTCGGCAGGGCCGGGGGCCCAGTACTTC. Translating it yields CSASVSAGPGAQYF.

CDR3 bases: TGTGCCAGCAGCTTGGAGGAGGAAAAACTGTTTTTT. Amino acids: CASSLEEEKLFF. This chain uses TRBV5-7 with TRBJ1-4; D not resolved. TRBV5-7 is flagged as an ORF with uncertain function. Between the trimmed V and J ends, which lost 0 bases and 8 bases, there was a span of 5 bases. The CDR3 spans 12 residues.

The chain employs TRBV6-2 or TRBV6-3 and TRBJ2-7; D might be TRBD2 (5 bases). The CDR3 is 16 residues long. CDR1 and CDR2 from the germline V gene are MNHEY and SVGEGT. V was shortened by 6 bases and J by 1 base, with 19 bases between the two germline ends. The CDR3 DNA reads TGTGCCAGCAGCGAACACGGAGAGACTACTTCCTACGAGCAGTACTTC. It encodes CASSEHGETTSYEQYF.

This sequence joins TRBV2 and TRBJ2-1, with D possibly TRBD2 on 5 matching bases. Between the trimmed V and J ends, which lost 2 bases and 4 bases, there was a span of 6 bases. The CDR3 is 13 amino acids. The germline gives CDR1 SNHLY, CDR2 FYNNEI. The CDR3 sequence is CASSESGYNEQFF. CDR3 bases: TGTGCCAGCAGTGAATCGGGGTACAATGAGCAGTTCTTC.